This TCR beta chain appears in the sequencing data of a study of cytomegalovirus exposure and HLA in healthy donors. Overall study findings and caveats: Earlier analysis looked at TCR beta V segments, and most were productive about 87% or about 30% of the time. Later analysis identified a missense DCLRE1C variant that was linked to TCR beta V- and J-gene trimming.

V gave up 0 bases and J gave up 3 bases, with 10 bases separating them. The CDR3 consists of 15 residues. Germline V gives CDR1 SGHRS, CDR2 YFSETQ. Vbeta (60) and Jbeta (13) primers were used in the PCR. Libraries were prepared by immunoSEQ multiplex PCR; TCRdb keeps only in-frame clonotypes and omits some of them. The sample consists of about 140,000 clones, around 80% of them appearing once. As concerns this clone: The antigen is not known.

Every donor was a healthy person donating bone marrow. The CMV serostatus of this donor was not recorded. Input material: PBMCs. The sequence came from a man younger than 45 in good health. The chain employs TRBV5-1 and TRBJ1-3, with D possibly being TRBD1 (6 bases). The CDR3 DNA sequence: TGCGCCAGCAGCTTGGAGTCAGGGGTTGGAAACACCATATATTTT. This codes for CASSLESGVGNTIYF.